This T cell receptor (beta chain) was obtained from a study of cytomegalovirus exposure and HLA in healthy donors. Germline V gene sequence: CDR1 SGHRS, CDR2 YFSETQ. This CDR3 has 14 amino acids. V was trimmed by 5 bases and J by 1 base, leaving 10 bases between them. A multiplex PCR was run with 60 Vbeta primers and 13 Jbeta primers. TCRdb keeps only in-frame clones here, not all; method: immunoSEQ multiplex PCR. This table holds about 150,000 clones, 65% to 80% found once. This TCR was sampled from a man in his forties in good health and CMV-seropositive. This chain joins TRBV5-1 and TRBJ2-1, with TRBD2 as a possible D gene (6 bases). The material sequenced was PBMCs. The CDR3 coding sequence is TGCGCCAGCAGGGCCGCGGGGTCCTACAATGAGCAGTTCTTC. It encodes CASRAAGSYNEQFF.